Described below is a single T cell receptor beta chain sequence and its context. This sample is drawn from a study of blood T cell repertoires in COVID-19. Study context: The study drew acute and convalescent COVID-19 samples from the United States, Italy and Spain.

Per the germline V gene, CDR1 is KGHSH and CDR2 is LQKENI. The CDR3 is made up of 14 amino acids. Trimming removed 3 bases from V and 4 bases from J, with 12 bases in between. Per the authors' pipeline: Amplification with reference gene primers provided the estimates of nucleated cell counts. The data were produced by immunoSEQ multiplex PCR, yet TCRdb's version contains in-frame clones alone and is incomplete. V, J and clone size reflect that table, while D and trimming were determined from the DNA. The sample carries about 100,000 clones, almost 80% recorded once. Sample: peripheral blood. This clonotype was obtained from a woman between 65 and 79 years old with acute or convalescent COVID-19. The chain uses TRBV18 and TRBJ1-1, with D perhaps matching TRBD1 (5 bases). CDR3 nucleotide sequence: TGTGCCAGCTCACCCGCGGAAGGGGCCACTGAAGCTTTCTTT. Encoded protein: CASSPAEGATEAFF.